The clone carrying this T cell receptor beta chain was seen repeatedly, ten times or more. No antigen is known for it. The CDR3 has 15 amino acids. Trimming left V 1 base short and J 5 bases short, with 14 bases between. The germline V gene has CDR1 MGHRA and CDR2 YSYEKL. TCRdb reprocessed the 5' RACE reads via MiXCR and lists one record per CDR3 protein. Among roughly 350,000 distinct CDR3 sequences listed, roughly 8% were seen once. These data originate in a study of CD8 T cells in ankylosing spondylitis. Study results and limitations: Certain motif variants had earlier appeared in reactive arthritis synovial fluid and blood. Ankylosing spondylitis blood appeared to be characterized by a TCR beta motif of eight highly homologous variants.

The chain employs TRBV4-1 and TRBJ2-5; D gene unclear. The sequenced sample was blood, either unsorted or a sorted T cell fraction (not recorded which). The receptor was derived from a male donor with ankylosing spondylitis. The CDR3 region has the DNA TGCGCCAGCAGCCAAGCGAAAAATTCCGAGGAGACCCAGTACTTC. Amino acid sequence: CASSQAKNSEETQYF.